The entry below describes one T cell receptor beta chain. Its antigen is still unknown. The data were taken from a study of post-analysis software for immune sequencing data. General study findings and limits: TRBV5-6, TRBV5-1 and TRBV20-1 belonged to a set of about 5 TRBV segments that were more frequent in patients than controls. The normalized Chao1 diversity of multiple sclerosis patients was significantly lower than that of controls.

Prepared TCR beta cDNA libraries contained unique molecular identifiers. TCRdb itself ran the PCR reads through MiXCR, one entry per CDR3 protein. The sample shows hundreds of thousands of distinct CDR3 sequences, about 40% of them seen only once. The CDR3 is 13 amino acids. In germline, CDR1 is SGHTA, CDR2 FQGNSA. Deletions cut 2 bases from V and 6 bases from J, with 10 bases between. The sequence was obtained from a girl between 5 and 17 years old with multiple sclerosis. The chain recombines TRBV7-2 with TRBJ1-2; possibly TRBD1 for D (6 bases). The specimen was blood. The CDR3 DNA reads TGTGCCAGCAGCTTAACAGGGAATCATGGCTACACCTTC. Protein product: CASSLTGNHGYTF.